This passage covers 26 T cell receptor beta chains from one sample sequenced in a study of shared clonotypes between healthy human individuals. The table came from immunoSEQ multiplex PCR; TCRdb's copy has only in-frame clones and leaves some out. The table lists about 770,000 clones, 72% of them singletons, with more than 1.5% in the top ten. The source material was memory CD4+ T cells sorted from blood. The subset is: CD45RA-negative fraction. These TCRs come from a woman aged 25 to 39 in good health.

This clone was counted only a few times. Sequence at one end of the junction differs from germline and may be a read error. The J gene is TRBJ2-5, the V gene TRBV2; 8 bases agree with TRBD2. This CDR3 is built from 11 residues. Looked up from germline, CDR1 is SNHLY and CDR2 is FYNNEI. CDR3 residues: CASRGPSGWDF. CDR3 DNA sequence: TGTGCCAGCAGGGGCCCTAGCGGGTGGGACTTC.

The chain carries TRBV28 and TRBJ2-3; 8 bases align to TRBD1. V shed 6 bases, J shed 5 bases, and the junction held 10 bases outside the gene matches. Germline V gives CDR1 MDHEN, CDR2 SYDVKM. This CDR3 region has 15 residues. The CDR3 sequence: CASRGPGTGEDTQYF. The CDR3 region has the DNA TGTGCCAGCAGGGGGCCTGGGACAGGAGAAGATACGCAGTATTTT.

The rearrangement links TRBV28 to TRBJ1-2; the D gene is possibly TRBD1 (5 bases). Trimming took 6 bases from V and 8 from J, leaving 13 bases between them. This CDR3 has 12 residues. Germline lookup yields CDR1 MDHEN and CDR2 SYDVKM. The CDR3 DNA reads as TGTGCCAGCAGCGGTGAGGGGCGGGGCTACACCTTC. The encoded protein is CASSGEGRGYTF.

CDR3 bases: TGTGCCAGCAGTGAACCGATGACAGCCTACGAGCAGTACTTC. The encoded protein is CASSEPMTAYEQYF. The chain has TRBV6-1 and TRBJ2-7, with TRBD1 as a possible D gene (5 bases). Germline V gene sequence: CDR1 MNHNS, CDR2 SASEGT. The V and J ends lost 2 bases and 2 bases respectively, with 10 bases between them. CDR3 length: 14 amino acids.

CDR3 amino acids: CATSRAERARTYNEQFF. The CDR3, as DNA: TGTGCCACCAGCAGAGCAGAGCGGGCTAGAACCTACAATGAGCAGTTCTTC. This chain links TRBV15 with TRBJ2-1; possible D gene TRBD2, 6 bases. Germline V CDR1 and CDR2: LNHNV, YYDKDF (reference sequence). CDR3 length: 17 amino acids. The V and J ends lost 1 base and 2 bases respectively, with 15 bases between them.

V and J are TRBV25-1 and TRBJ2-3; D ambiguous. The CDR3 length is 17 residues. Per the germline V gene, CDR1 is MGHDK and CDR2 is SYGVNS. Trimming pared 1 base from V and 2 bases from J, leaving 16 bases between. Here the CDR3 DNA reads TGTGCCAGCAGTGAATTTGGCGGCGGAAGCTACACAGATACGCAGTATTTT. As protein: CASSEFGGGSYTDTQYF.

The chain employs TRBV6-5 and TRBJ1-6, with no clear D. Deletions cut 8 bases from V and 9 bases from J, with 11 bases between. In germline, CDR1 is MNHEY, CDR2 SVGAGI. This CDR3 contains 12 residues. The CDR3 loop is CASCRFGSPLHF. The CDR3 DNA follows: TGTGCCAGCTGTCGTTTTGGTTCACCCCTCCACTTT.

The V and J genes are TRBV28 and TRBJ2-1; D gene unclear. Germline V gene data show CDR1 as MDHEN and CDR2 as SYDVKM. V lost 6 bases, J lost 9 bases, and 21 bases lay in between. The CDR3 length is 15 residues. CDR3 in DNA: TGTGCCAGCAGCACTTTCTGGCCGGGTAAGAGTGAGCAGTTCTTC. Its protein product is CASSTFWPGKSEQFF.

The V and J genes are TRBV18 and TRBJ1-4; 10 bases are shared with TRBD1. The trim removed 1 base at V and 0 bases at J, leaving 14 bases unmatched. Germline CDR1 and CDR2: KGHSH and LQKENI. The CDR3 runs 21 residues. The CDR3 nucleotides read TGTGCCAGCTCACCACGAAGAATACCGGGACAGGGGACAGCAACTAATGAAAAACTGTTTTTT. Its translation: CASSPRRIPGQGTATNEKLFF.

This clone was seen more than once but under ten times. This chain connects TRBV6-5 to TRBJ2-7; 7 bases align to TRBD1. CDR3 length equals 14 residues. Germline values: CDR1 MNHEY, CDR2 SVGAGI. Trimming removed 5 bases from V and 3 bases from J; junction bases left unmatched: 7. The CDR3 DNA follows: TGTGCCAGCAGTGAAACGGGACAGAACTACGAGCAGTACTTC. Its translation is CASSETGQNYEQYF.

The chain recombines TRBV6-4 with TRBJ2-6; 10 positions agree with TRBD2. CDR1 MRHNA and CDR2 SNTAGT come from the germline V gene. CDR3 length: 17 residues. Germline trimming cut 0 bases from V and 2 bases from J; bases unmatched to any gene: 1. The CDR3, as DNA: TGTGCCAGCAGTGACTCAGCGGGAGGGCCTGGGGCCAACGTCCTGACTTTC. Its translation is CASSDSAGGPGANVLTF.

This chain joins TRBV19 and TRBJ2-7; 7 bases fit TRBD2. The CDR3 spans 14 residues. In germline, CDR1 is LNHDA, CDR2 SQIVND (reference sequence). V lost 5 bases to trimming and J lost 3 bases; unmatched junction nucleotides: 7. The CDR3 protein is CASSPRAGNYEQYF. As DNA, the CDR3 is TGTGCCAGTAGTCCCCGAGCGGGGAACTACGAGCAGTACTTC.

This rearrangement joins TRBV29-1 to TRBJ1-2, with D uncertain. Trimming took off 3 bases at V and 8 bases at J, with 25 bases between the two ends. This CDR3 is 16 amino acids long. Germline values: CDR1 SQVTM, CDR2 ANQGSEA. CDR3 sequence reads: CSVDLHKGTLSQGYTF. The CDR3, as DNA: TGCAGCGTTGACTTACATAAGGGCACGCTGTCTCAAGGCTACACCTTC.

There are a few counts of this clone. This chain connects TRBV27 to TRBJ1-2; 8 positions match TRBD1. The CDR3 sequence is 18 residues long. V lost 5 bases to trimming and J lost 3 bases; unmatched junction nucleotides: 17. From germline, CDR1 is MNHEY and CDR2 SMNVEV (reference sequence). The CDR3 coding sequence is TGTGCCAGCAGTAGAAAGCCACCCTCGACAGGGGACTACTATGGCTACACCTTC. This gives the protein CASSRKPPSTGDYYGYTF.

The rearrangement joins TRBV9 to TRBJ1-1; TRBD1 matches 7 bases. The ends lost 7 bases at V and 6 bases at J; junction bases unmatched: 12. CDR3 length: 14 residues. Germline values: CDR1 SGDLS, CDR2 YYNGEE. The CDR3 DNA sequence: TGTGCCAGCCTCGGGGACAGTCTGAGGGCTGAAGCTTTCTTT. Translation gives CASLGDSLRAEAFF.

The rearrangement joins TRBV5-5 to TRBJ1-2; tentative D call: TRBD1 (5 bases). The CDR3 loop spans 12 amino acids. Germline V lookup: CDR1 SGHKS, CDR2 YYEKEE (reference sequence). The V gene lost 2 bases and the J gene lost 8 bases, with 10 bases spanning the gap. The CDR3 loop reads CASSLVQGGYTF. DNA of the CDR3: TGTGCCAGCAGCTTAGTCCAGGGCGGCTACACCTTC.

V is TRBV7-8 and J is TRBJ1-2; 8 nucleotides agree with TRBD1. The germline CDR1 and CDR2 sequences are SGHVS and FQNEAQ. V dropped 3 bases and J dropped 4; count of bases not matched to a gene: 7. This CDR3 has 15 residues. In DNA form, the CDR3 reads TGTGCCAGCAGCTTTTATCAGGGGGCTAGCTATGGCTACACCTTC. Translation: CASSFYQGASYGYTF.

The chain links TRBV5-1 to TRBJ2-2; D uncertain. Trimming left V 7 bases short and J 0 bases short, with 13 bases between. The CDR3 has 15 amino acids. Germline V gives CDR1 SGHRS, CDR2 YFSETQ. CDR3 in DNA: TGCGCCAGCGGAACTGGCGGATCGAACACCGGGGAGCTGTTTTTT. Protein sequence: CASGTGGSNTGELFF. Variable domain in full (rest from reference TRBV5-1 and TRBJ2-2): KAGVTQTPRYLIKTRGQQVTLSCSPISGHRSVSWYQQTPGQGLQFLFEYFSETQRNKGNFPGRFSGRQFSNSRSEMNVSTLELGDSALYLCASGTGGSNTGELFFGEGSRLTVL.

J is TRBJ2-5 and V is TRBV7-6, with 7 bases fitting TRBD2. Germline lookup yields CDR1 SGHVS and CDR2 FNYEAQ. The junction had 7 bases not matched to a gene; V was cut back by 1 base and J by 2 bases. The CDR3 is made up of 16 amino acids. The CDR3 region is CASSLVGSGPQETQYF. The CDR3 DNA reads as TGTGCCAGCAGCTTAGTGGGTAGCGGGCCTCAAGAGACCCAGTACTTC.

The gene calls are TRBV18 and TRBJ1-4; possible D gene TRBD1, 5 bases. V was cut by 6 bases and J by 8 bases, with 13 bases left in between. The germline CDR1 and CDR2 sequences are KGHSH and LQKENI. The CDR3 totals 13 residues. This chain's CDR3 is CASSPGLKEKLFF. The CDR3 DNA follows: TGTGCCAGCTCGCCGGGACTCAAAGAAAAACTGTTTTTT.

The rearrangement links TRBV10-2 to TRBJ2-7; TRBD1 matches 7 bases. J lost 0 bases, V lost 3 bases, and 5 bases had no gene match. Germline V lookup: CDR1 WSHSY, CDR2 SAAADI. This CDR3 contains 15 residues. DNA for the CDR3: TGCGCCAGCAGTGACCTTGGGACAGCCTCCTACGAGCAGTACTTC. Protein product: CASSDLGTASYEQYF.

V and J are TRBV28 and TRBJ2-2, with D perhaps given as TRBD1 or TRBD2 (5 bases each). Trimming stripped 3 bases from V and 1 base from J, with 6 bases between. Germline V gene sequence: CDR1 MDHEN, CDR2 SYDVKM. The CDR3 is 14 residues long. The CDR3 nucleotides are TGTGCCAGCAGTTTGAGGGGGAACACCGGGGAGCTGTTTTTT. Translating it yields CASSLRGNTGELFF. The variable domain in full, with the rest retrieved from reference TRBV28 and TRBJ2-2, is DVKVTQSSRYLVKRTGEKVFLECVQDMDHENMFWYRQDPGLGLRLIYFSYDVKMKEKGDIPEGYSVSREKKERFSLILESASTNQTSMYLCASSLRGNTGELFFGEGSRLTVL.

The V gene is TRBV5-1, the J gene TRBJ1-2; the D is unclear. Germline V gives CDR1 SGHRS, CDR2 YFSETQ. This CDR3 is 17 amino acids long. Trimming stripped 0 bases from V and 7 bases from J, with 22 bases between. CDR3 loop: CASSLEGGSISAGGYTF. The CDR3 nucleotides read TGCGCCAGCAGCTTGGAGGGAGGGAGTATTTCGGCGGGTGGCTACACCTTC.

The chain uses TRBV21-1 and TRBJ1-2; TRBD1, the D gene given by the table, was not confirmed from the DNA. TRBV21-1 is classified as a pseudogene. This CDR3 has 17 amino acids. This CDR3 is CASSKDVGRGRDYGYTF. In DNA, the CDR3 is TGTGCCAGCAGCAAAGATGTTGGCAGGGGGCGAGACTATGGCTACACCTTC.

The rearrangement uses TRBV28 and TRBJ2-7, with TRBD2 matching over 7 bases. In germline, CDR1 is MDHEN, CDR2 SYDVKM. V lost 5 bases to trimming and J lost 7 bases; unmatched junction nucleotides: 17. This CDR3 spans 16 amino acids. The CDR3 region has the DNA TGTGCCAGCAGTCCCTGGAATAGCGGGCCCCTCTCGGAGCAGTACTTC. Protein product: CASSPWNSGPLSEQYF. The full variable domain, completed using reference TRBV28 and TRBJ2-7, is DVKVTQSSRYLVKRTGEKVFLECVQDMDHENMFWYRQDPGLGLRLIYFSYDVKMKEKGDIPEGYSVSREKKERFSLILESASTNQTSMYLCASSPWNSGPLSEQYFGPGTRLTVT.

This chain links TRBV4-3 with TRBJ1-1, with unresolved D. CDR1 is LGHNA and CDR2 is YSLEER in the germline V gene. The length of the CDR3 is 15 residues. V shed 0 bases and J shed 1 base, with 9 bases lying between them. DNA of the CDR3: TGCGCCAGCAGCCAAGAGGGATTTGCGAACACTGAAGCTTTCTTT. Protein sequence: CASSQEGFANTEAFF.